Each of the 15 T cell receptor beta chains below was sequenced from the same sample in a study of blood T cell repertoires in COVID-19. The repertoire was sequenced with immunoSEQ multiplex PCR; TCRdb's copy has only in-frame clones and lacks some. The sample carries about 240,000 clones, approximately 78% recorded once. Sample: peripheral blood. The receptors stem from a woman aged 60-70 years with active or convalescent COVID-19.

The rearrangement joins TRBV6-6 to TRBJ1-5; 7 nucleotides match TRBD1. CDR1 is MNHNY and CDR2 is SVGAGI in the germline V gene (reference sequence). This CDR3 contains 12 residues. With V trimmed by 6 bases and J by 6 bases, 2 bases remained unmatched. The CDR3 loop reads CASRDRSQPQHF. The CDR3, as DNA: TGTGCCAGCAGGGACAGGAGTCAGCCCCAGCATTTT.

J is TRBJ1-1 and V is TRBV9, with D tentatively TRBD1 (5 bases). This CDR3 region has 16 residues. V shed 3 bases and J shed 3 bases, with 18 bases lying between them. The germline V gene encodes CDR1 SGDLS and CDR2 YYNGEE. CDR3 bases: TGTGCCAGCAGCGAGTACGGACAACCCTCGGACACTGAAGCTTTCTTT. It encodes CASSEYGQPSDTEAFF.

A remark on this clone: Its ends do not fully match the called genes, so a read error is possible. V is TRBV19 and J is TRBJ1-1; D perhaps matches TRBD1 (6 bases). The CDR3 loop spans 15 amino acids. From germline, CDR1 is LNHDA and CDR2 SQIVND (reference sequence). The CDR3 region is CASTDTGILKTEAFF. CDR3 DNA sequence: TGTGCCAGTACCGACACAGGGATCCTGAAGACTGAAGCTTTCTTT. Full variable domain (rest looked up from reference TRBV19 and TRBJ1-1): DGGITQSPKYLFRKEGQNVTLSCEQNLNHDAMYWYRQDPGQGLRLIYYSQIVNDFQKGDIAEGYSVSREKKESFPLTVTSAQKNPTAFYLCASTDTGILKTEAFFGQGTRLTVV.

On this clone itself: A read error may account for a junction end that differs from germline. The chain combines TRBV18 with TRBJ1-2; D gene unclear. CDR3 length: 13 residues. Germline V gene sequence: CDR1 KGHSH, CDR2 LQKENI. The chain's CDR3 is CASTPSWEDGYTF. For the CDR3, the DNA is TGTGCCAGCACACCATCATGGGAGGATGGCTACACCTTC.

V usage is TRBV19 and J usage is TRBJ1-4, with D maybe TRBD1 (6 bases). The V and J ends lost 6 bases and 7 bases respectively, with 18 bases between them. Germline CDR1 reads LNHDA; CDR2 reads SQIVND (reference sequence). The CDR3 has 15 amino acids. The CDR3 coding sequence is TGTGCCAGTAGACCCCGGGCGGGGGGCGGTGAAAAACTGTTTTTT. This encodes CASRPRAGGGEKLFF.

This chain joins TRBV9 and TRBJ2-3, with TRBD2 matching over 10 bases. From germline, CDR1 is SGDLS and CDR2 YYNGEE. V was pared by 0 bases and J by 6 bases, with 13 bases of the junction left unmatched. This CDR3 has 18 residues. The CDR3 reads CASSVERRASGGIDTQYF. The CDR3 DNA sequence: TGTGCCAGCAGCGTAGAACGTCGGGCTAGCGGGGGTATCGATACGCAGTATTTT.

The gene calls are TRBV19 and TRBJ2-1; D may be TRBD2 (6 bases). The CDR3 is 15 amino acids. Germline V gene sequence: CDR1 LNHDA, CDR2 SQIVND (reference sequence). V was shortened by 6 bases and J by 7 bases, with 19 bases between the two germline ends. The CDR3 protein is CASRTRSLALNEQFF. Written as DNA, the CDR3 is TGTGCCAGTAGAACCCGGTCGCTAGCGTTGAATGAGCAGTTCTTC. The complete variable domain, with remaining parts taken from reference TRBV19 and TRBJ2-1, reads DGGITQSPKYLFRKEGQNVTLSCEQNLNHDAMYWYRQDPGQGLRLIYYSQIVNDFQKGDIAEGYSVSREKKESFPLTVTSAQKNPTAFYLCASRTRSLALNEQFFGPGTRLTVL.

This chain joins TRBV4-1 and TRBJ2-1, with unresolved D. V was trimmed by 1 base and J by 0 bases, leaving 16 bases between them. This CDR3 contains 18 residues. Looked up from germline, CDR1 is MGHRA and CDR2 is YSYEKL. CDR3 nucleotide sequence: TGCGCCAGCAGCCAAGTCTTCGCCAGGTCGAGCTCCTACAATGAGCAGTTCTTC. It yields the protein CASSQVFARSSSYNEQFF.

This chain uses TRBV29-1 with TRBJ1-2, with 9 bases fitting TRBD1. With V trimmed by 3 bases and J by 4 bases, 6 bases remained unmatched. This CDR3 comprises 14 residues. Germline V gene lookup returns CDR1 SQVTM and CDR2 ANQGSEA. The CDR3 bases are TGCAGCGTTGAGGCCGGGACAGGGCTCTATGGCTACACCTTC. The encoded protein is CSVEAGTGLYGYTF.

The genes are TRBV6-5 and TRBJ2-7; weak D call: TRBD1 (5 bases). This CDR3 comprises 14 residues. CDR1 MNHEY and CDR2 SVGAGI come from the germline V gene. Trimming stripped 2 bases from V and 6 bases from J, with 14 bases between. For the CDR3, the DNA is TGTGCCAGCAGTTACGGGTCCAGGGTGGGCGAGCAGTACTTC. Protein sequence: CASSYGSRVGEQYF.

The J gene is TRBJ1-2, the V gene TRBV6-6; D uncertain. CDR3 size: 14 residues. With 0 bases removed from V and 7 bases from J, the gap between germline ends came to 12 bases. Germline values: CDR1 MNHNY, CDR2 SVGAGI (reference sequence). In nucleotides, the CDR3 is TGTGCCAGCAGTTACTCGAACGGTGCCGGTGGCTACACCTTC. It codes for CASSYSNGAGGYTF.

The gene calls are TRBV10-3 and TRBJ1-3; D call uncertain. The V end was cut by 0 bases, the J end by 0 bases, with 15 bases between. Germline CDR1 and CDR2: ENHRY and SYGVKD. This CDR3 is 18 amino acids long. CDR3 region: CAISESRASHLSGNTIYF. The CDR3 coding sequence is TGTGCCATCAGTGAGTCGAGGGCATCTCACCTCTCTGGAAACACCATATATTTT.

The chain carries TRBV7-2 and TRBJ2-3, with D perhaps TRBD2 (6 bases). Trimming shortened V by 5 bases and J by 6 bases, and 18 bases separated the two germline ends. CDR3 length: 15 amino acids. Germline CDR1 is SGHTA and CDR2 is FQGNSA. The CDR3 protein is CASSPPRGLVDTQYF. The CDR3 nucleotides are TGTGCCAGCAGCCCACCCCGGGGGTTAGTGGATACGCAGTATTTT. Supplemented by reference TRBV7-2 and TRBJ2-3, the full variable domain reads GAGVSQSPSNKVTEKGKDVELRCDPISGHTALYWYRQSLGQGLEFLIYFQGNSAPDKSGLPSDRFSAERTGGSVSTLTIQRTQQEDSAVYLCASSPPRGLVDTQYFGPGTRLTVL.

The chain uses TRBV5-5 and TRBJ2-1; 10 nucleotides line up with TRBD1. CDR3 length: 15 residues. V gave up 2 bases and J gave up 5 bases; unmatched junction bases: 4. Germline loops: CDR1 SGHKS, CDR2 YYEKEE (reference sequence). The CDR3 sequence: CASSFGQGVDNEQFF. The CDR3 bases are TGTGCCAGCAGCTTTGGACAGGGGGTGGACAATGAGCAGTTCTTC.

V is TRBV9 and J is TRBJ2-3, with TRBD2 as a possible D gene (7 bases). The CDR3 covers 17 residues. CDR1 and CDR2 (germline): SGDLS, YYNGEE. Trimming left V 4 bases short and J 4 bases short, with 22 bases between. CDR3: CASSHPRGGGRPDTQYF. CDR3 nucleotide sequence: TGTGCCAGCAGCCACCCCCGAGGGGGGGGACGACCAGATACGCAGTATTTT.